Given below is one T cell receptor (beta chain) in context. The data stem from a study of response to subunit inactivated influenza vaccine. Unmatched junction bases numbered 1, after V lost 0 bases and J lost 3 bases. Germline CDR1 is SGHRS and CDR2 is YFSETQ. This CDR3 has 14 amino acids. In TCRdb, the RT-PCR reads were re-called with MiXCR into one record per CDR3 protein. The table lists around 190,000 distinct CDR3 sequences, around 9% of them singletons. The specimen comprised non-naive T cells sorted from PBMCs, sampled on the day of vaccination. The chain links TRBV5-1 to TRBJ1-1; 8 nucleotides match TRBD1. The clonotype comes from a man aged 50 to 59 who received an inactivated influenza vaccine. CDR3 region: CASSLGQGYTEAFF. The CDR3 bases are TGCGCCAGCAGCTTGGGACAGGGGTACACTGAAGCTTTCTTT. Full variable domain (missing parts from reference TRBV5-1 and TRBJ1-1): KAGVTQTPRYLIKTRGQQVTLSCSPISGHRSVSWYQQTPGQGLQFLFEYFSETQRNKGNFPGRFSGRQFSNSRSEMNVSTLELGDSALYLCASSLGQGYTEAFFGQGTRLTVV.